These T cell receptor beta chains were read from a single sample in a study of blood T cell repertoires in COVID-19. Assay: immunoSEQ multiplex PCR; the TCRdb copy retains only in-frame clones and omits some. The profile covers around 210,000 clones, with 85% appearing a single time and approximately 0.9% taken by the ten largest. The sequencing input was peripheral blood. These receptors originate from a man aged 55 to 69 with COVID-19, enrolled during active disease. CDR3s include the opening cysteine and the closing phenylalanine or tryptophan. D genes are given only for firm matches. A row's size may be missing; if present it is once, few, many or a size class.

D: TRBD1; J: TRBJ2-1; size: few; V: TRBV7-3; CDR3: CASSKAGTGSYNEQFF; DNA: TGTGCCAGCAGCAAGGCCGGGACAGGGTCCTACAATGAGCAGTTCTTC
D: NA; J: TRBJ1-5; size: NA; V: TRBV6-5; CDR3: CASRGSGVGSQPQHF; DNA: TGTGCCAGCAGGGGCTCAGGGGTCGGCAGTCAGCCCCAGCATTTT
D: NA; J: TRBJ1-5; size: NA; V: TRBV27; CDR3: CASSLWGPSNQPQHF; DNA: TGTGCCAGCAGTTTGTGGGGCCCTAGCAATCAGCCCCAGCATTTT
D: NA; J: TRBJ1-3; size: NA; V: TRBV18; CDR3: CASSPPSVIQGNTIYF; DNA: TGTGCCAGCTCACCACCTTCTGTTATTCAGGGAAACACCATATATTTT
D: NA; J: TRBJ1-2; size: NA; V: TRBV30; CDR3: CAWSRDYGYTF; DNA: TGTGCCTGGAGTCGGGACTATGGCTACACCTTC
D: NA; J: TRBJ2-1; size: NA; V: TRBV4-2; CDR3: CASSQDAVEYNEQFF; DNA: TGTGCCAGCAGCCAAGACGCGGTCGAGTACAATGAGCAGTTCTTC
D: NA; J: TRBJ1-2; size: few; V: TRBV6-2/TRBV6-3; CDR3: CASSYGLHPYTF; DNA: TGTGCCAGCAGTTATGGCTTACACCCCTACACCTTC
D: TRBD1; J: TRBJ2-7; size: NA; V: TRBV19; CDR3: CASSGQGGHEQYF; DNA: TGTGCCAGTAGCGGACAGGGGGGCCACGAGCAGTACTTC
D: NA; J: TRBJ1-1; size: NA; V: TRBV18; CDR3: CASSPQGRYEAFF; DNA: TGTGCCAGCTCCCCCCAGGGGCGTTATGAAGCTTTCTTT
D: TRBD1; J: TRBJ2-6; size: few; V: TRBV9; CDR3: CASSGDRENRGQGKTSGANVLTF; DNA: TGTGCCAGCAGCGGAGATCGTGAAAACCGGGGACAGGGAAAAACCTCTGGGGCCAACGTCCTGACTTTC
D: TRBD1; J: TRBJ1-3; size: NA; V: TRBV18; CDR3: CASSQDRRSGNTIYF; DNA: TGTGCCAGCTCCCAGGACAGGAGGTCGGGAAACACCATATATTTT
D: TRBD2; J: TRBJ2-7; size: NA; V: TRBV5-1; CDR3: CASSFTLAGVRNEQYF; DNA: TGCGCCAGCAGCTTCACACTAGCGGGAGTGCGAAACGAGCAGTACTTC
D: TRBD1; J: TRBJ1-4; size: NA; V: TRBV5-1; CDR3: CASSLGTGATGTTNEKLFF; DNA: TGCGCCAGCAGCTTGGGGACAGGGGCCACGGGTACAACTAATGAAAAACTGTTTTTT
D: NA; J: TRBJ1-1; size: NA; V: TRBV12-5; CDR3: CASGRQVAEAFF; DNA: TGTGCTAGTGGACGACAGGTGGCTGAAGCTTTCTTT
D: NA; J: TRBJ2-1; size: NA; V: TRBV7-2; CDR3: CASSLAGSSYNEQFF; DNA: TGTGCCAGCAGCTTAGCGGGGAGCTCCTACAATGAGCAGTTCTTC
D: NA; J: TRBJ1-5; size: NA; V: TRBV3-1/TRBV3-2; CDR3: CASSQPQGFNQPQHF; DNA: TGTGCCAGCAGCCAACCTCAGGGGTTCAATCAGCCCCAGCATTTT
D: NA; J: TRBJ1-1; size: NA; V: TRBV6-1; CDR3: CASSEVPGNTEAFF; DNA: TGTGCCAGCAGTGAAGTCCCGGGGAACACTGAAGCTTTCTTT
D: NA; J: TRBJ1-1; size: NA; V: TRBV5-1; CDR3: CASSLDVQGITEAFF; DNA: TGCGCCAGCAGCTTGGATGTCCAGGGGATCACTGAAGCTTTCTTT
D: TRBD1; J: TRBJ1-2; size: NA; V: TRBV4-1; CDR3: CASSQDLTGGGYTF; DNA: TGCGCCAGCAGCCAAGATCTTACAGGGGGCGGCTACACCTTC
D: NA; J: TRBJ2-6; size: NA; V: TRBV11-2; CDR3: CASSPIGMGANVLTF; DNA: TGTGCCAGCAGCCCAATCGGTATGGGGGCCAACGTCCTGACTTTC
D: NA; J: TRBJ1-4; size: NA; V: TRBV3-1/TRBV3-2; CDR3: CASSQGGVREVGEKLFF; DNA: TGTGCCAGCAGCCAAGGGGGAGTCAGGGAGGTTGGTGAAAAACTGTTTTTT
D: TRBD1; J: TRBJ1-2; size: NA; V: TRBV27; CDR3: CASSYRGGQGYGYTF; DNA: TGTGCCAGCAGCTACCGTGGGGGACAGGGCTATGGCTACACCTTC
D: NA; J: TRBJ1-6; size: few; V: TRBV25-1; CDR3: CASSEGQTYNSPLHF; DNA: TGTGCCAGCAGTGAAGGGCAGACCTATAATTCACCCCTCCACTTT
D: NA; J: TRBJ2-2; size: NA; V: TRBV11-3; CDR3: CASSPAGAGELFF; DNA: TGTGCCAGCAGCCCCGCCGGGGCCGGGGAGCTGTTTTTT
D: NA; J: TRBJ1-1; size: NA; V: TRBV3-1/TRBV3-2; CDR3: CASTPFGNTEAFF; DNA: TGTGCCAGCACCCCGTTCGGGAACACTGAAGCTTTCTTT
D: NA; J: TRBJ2-4; size: few; V: TRBV7-9; CDR3: CASSAKERNIQYF; DNA: TGTGCCAGCAGTGCTAAGGAGAGGAACATTCAGTACTTC
D: NA; J: TRBJ1-1; size: NA; V: TRBV1; CDR3: CTSETGKNTEAFF; DNA: TGCACCAGCGAGACAGGGAAGAACACTGAAGCTTTCTTT
D: TRBD2; J: TRBJ2-1; size: NA; V: TRBV27; CDR3: CASSLSGRTYNEQFF; DNA: TGTGCCAGCAGTCTTAGCGGGAGGACCTACAATGAGCAGTTCTTC
D: NA; J: TRBJ2-5; size: once; V: TRBV12-5; CDR3: CASGRLETQYF; DNA: TGTGCTAGTGGTCGACTGGAGACCCAGTACTTC
D: NA; J: TRBJ1-2; size: NA; V: TRBV3-1/TRBV3-2; CDR3: CASSQDMGSGYTF; DNA: TGTGCCAGCAGCCAAGATATGGGGAGCGGCTACACCTTC
D: NA; J: TRBJ2-2; size: NA; V: TRBV19; CDR3: CASSIRDWGETGELFF; DNA: TGTGCCAGTAGTATTCGGGACTGGGGAGAGACCGGGGAGCTGTTTTTT
D: NA; J: TRBJ1-2; size: NA; V: TRBV5-6; CDR3: CASSLAGRGVDGYTF; DNA: TGTGCCAGCAGCTTGGCTGGCAGGGGAGTAGATGGCTACACCTTC
D: NA; J: TRBJ1-5; size: NA; V: TRBV18; CDR3: CASSGTQDQPQHF; DNA: TGTGCCAGCTCGGGCACACAGGATCAGCCCCAGCATTTT
D: TRBD1; J: TRBJ1-6; size: NA; V: TRBV5-1; CDR3: CASSSETGGNSPLHF; DNA: TGCGCCAGCAGCTCAGAGACAGGGGGCAATTCACCCCTCCACTTT
D: NA; J: TRBJ2-3; size: once; V: TRBV12-3/TRBV12-4; CDR3: CASSLTRRDTQYF; DNA: TGTGCCAGCAGTCTTACCCGGAGAGATACGCAGTATTTT
D: TRBD1; J: TRBJ2-1; size: NA; V: TRBV5-1; CDR3: CASSLDRAIEQFF; DNA: TGCGCCAGCAGCCTGGACAGGGCTATCGAGCAGTTCTTC
D: TRBD1; J: TRBJ1-4; size: NA; V: TRBV10-2; CDR3: CASSGGGGEKLFF; DNA: TGCGCCAGCAGTGGAGGGGGCGGTGAAAAACTGTTTTTT
D: NA; J: TRBJ1-4; size: NA; V: TRBV13; CDR3: CASSTGGAGDEKLFF; DNA: TGTGCCAGCAGCACCGGCGGAGCGGGAGATGAAAAACTGTTTTTT
D: NA; J: TRBJ2-7; size: few; V: TRBV15; CDR3: CATSSQASYEQYF; DNA: TGTGCCACCAGCAGCCAAGCTTCCTACGAGCAGTACTTC
D: NA; J: TRBJ1-1; size: NA; V: TRBV2; CDR3: CASSEGRGWNTEAFF; DNA: TGTGCCAGCAGTGAAGGGAGAGGGTGGAACACTGAAGCTTTCTTT
D: NA; J: TRBJ1-5; size: NA; V: TRBV28; CDR3: CASSRGGYGNQPQHF; DNA: TGTGCCAGCAGTCGAGGGGGATATGGCAATCAGCCCCAGCATTTT
D: TRBD1; J: TRBJ1-6; size: NA; V: TRBV30; CDR3: CAWSFSRGRYSPLHF; DNA: TGTGCCTGGAGTTTTAGCAGGGGGCGCTATTCACCCCTCCACTTT
D: NA; J: TRBJ1-1; size: NA; V: TRBV2; CDR3: CASSAGRSTEAFF; DNA: TGTGCCAGCAGTGCTGGCCGAAGTACTGAAGCTTTCTTT
D: TRBD1; J: TRBJ1-2; size: NA; V: TRBV9; CDR3: CASSPSGTGRYGYTF; DNA: TGTGCCAGCAGCCCCTCCGGGACAGGGCGGTATGGCTACACCTTC
D: NA; J: TRBJ2-1; size: NA; V: TRBV6-6; CDR3: CASSLADRNLNEQFF; DNA: TGTGCCAGCAGTTTAGCGGACAGGAACCTCAATGAGCAGTTCTTC
D: NA; J: TRBJ1-2; size: NA; V: TRBV10-2; CDR3: CASSESSDNYGYTF; DNA: TGCGCCAGCAGTGAGTCTTCAGATAACTATGGCTACACCTTC